Presented here are 9 T cell receptor beta chains from one specimen sequenced in a study of CD8+ T cells in alopecia areata. It was cDNA, reverse transcribed from extracted RNA, that served as the sequencing template. Using immunoSEQ multiplex PCR, the repertoire was profiled, and TCRdb retains in-frame clones only, with some absent. This sample has about 3,000 clones, each found more than once. The time point here: mouse skin 3 weeks after grafting. Sequencing used skin, obtained at week 3. All receptors come from a C3H/HeJ mouse with alopecia areata. Mouse strain MHC haplotype: H2-k.

This clone has a count of ten or more. Gene names are mouse gene names. The part of the CDR3 DNA that was read is TGTGCCAGCGGTGATCACCGGGACATCTAT. Amino acids: CASGDHRDIY. The full CDR3 is CASGDHRDIYEQYF. This chain connects TRBV13-2 to TRBJ2-7; D might be TRBD1 (6 bases). With the read ending 4 residues before the CDR3 end, the germline J gene is used to fill in that end. V shed 1 base and J shed 3 bases, with 11 bases lying between them. Germline-derived CDR1 and CDR2 are NNHNN and SYGAGS (reference sequence). The CDR3 extends over 14 amino acids.

This clone showed up many times. Mouse names are used for the genes. Read sequence stops 4 residues before the CDR3 end, and the germline J gene provides the missing end. J is TRBJ2-1 and V is TRBV13-2, with 9 bases that match TRBD2. Losses at the gene ends were 0 bases for V and 3 bases for J; bases not matched to a gene: 1. The germline V gene encodes CDR1 NNHNN and CDR2 SYGAGS (reference sequence). The CDR3 sequence is 15 residues long. CDR3 region: CASGDALGGYAEQFF. The CDR3 DNA, read in part, is TGTGCCAGCGGTGATGCACTGGGGGGCTATGCT.

Sample share makes this clone medium-sized. Mouse names are used for the genes. The CDR3 extends 4 residues past the end of the read, so its final part is completed from the germline J gene. The V and J genes are TRBV13-2 and TRBJ1-1; 9 bases map to TRBD1. J gave up 4 bases and V 2 bases, and 0 bases lay outside the gene matches. The CDR3 totals 13 residues. Looked up from germline, CDR1 is NNHNN and CDR2 is SYGAGS (reference sequence). CDR3 sequence reads: CASGETGGTEVFF. The sequenced part of the CDR3 DNA is TGTGCCAGCGGTGAGACAGGGGGCACA.

This clone rates as medium-sized. Each gene name is a mouse one. The read comes to an end 4 residues before the CDR3 does, leaving the germline J gene to fill in the end. The chain carries TRBV19 and TRBJ2-3; the match to TRBD2 covers 9 bases. With 2 bases clipped from V and 0 bases from J, the junction kept 4 bases outside the gene matches. In germline, CDR1 is FNHDT, CDR2 SITEND (reference sequence). The CDR3 spans 16 residues. Partial CDR3 DNA: TGTGCCAGCAGTATTTGGACTGGGGTTAGTGCAGAA. Its protein product is CASSIWTGVSAE. The complete CDR3 protein is CASSIWTGVSAETLYF.

By sample share, this clone is medium-sized. The genes are named according to mouse. The read falls 4 residues short of the CDR3 end, and the missing part is taken from the germline J gene. The J gene is TRBJ2-5, the V gene TRBV16; D remains unclear. The CDR3 has 11 amino acids. Germline-derived CDR1 and CDR2 are SGHSA and FRNQAP. The CDR3 bases that were read are TGTGCAAGCAGCCCCTTGGAC. Protein: CASSPLD. The full CDR3 is CASSPLDTQYF.

A note on this clone: Gene and germline names: mouse. The sequence runs out 4 residues before the end of the CDR3; the remainder is reconstructed from the germline J gene. The rearrangement uses TRBV13-2 and TRBJ1-1; D gene ambiguous. Germline loops: CDR1 NNHNN, CDR2 SYGAGS (reference sequence). The CDR3 has 15 residues. With 0 bases removed from V and 0 bases from J, the gap between germline ends came to 9 bases. The CDR3 region is CASGDEQKANTEVFF. Incomplete CDR3 DNA: TGTGCCAGCGGTGATGAACAGAAAGCAAACACA.

Judged by abundance, this clone is medium-sized. The genes are named according to mouse. The read stops 4 residues short of the end of the CDR3; the missing end is completed from the germline J gene. The same CDR3 can be traced to other DNA sequences in this sample. The V call is TRBV19, the J call TRBJ1-2; D is possibly TRBD1 (6 bases). V was clipped by 4 bases and J by 0 bases, with 10 bases between them. The germline gives CDR1 FNHDT, CDR2 SITEND (reference sequence). The CDR3 has 14 amino acids. CDR3 in amino acids: CASSRDNANSDYTF. Partial CDR3 DNA: TGTGCCAGCAGTCGGGACAATGCAAACTCC.

Of note for this clone: The gene names here belong to mouse. Read data end 4 residues before the CDR3 end; the end is taken from the germline J gene. The chain has TRBV15 and TRBJ1-2, with TRBD1 identical over 11 bases. From germline, CDR1 is SGHND and CDR2 FRSKSL. This CDR3 has 13 amino acids. J was trimmed by 3 bases and V by 6 bases; bases with no gene match: 0. CDR3 DNA, as far as it was read: TGTGCCAGCAGGGACAGGGGGCACTCC. This codes for CASRDRGHS. The complete CDR3 protein is CASRDRGHSDYTF.

By sample share, this clone is medium-sized. These gene names are mouse names. From the germline J gene comes the end of the CDR3, since the read stops 4 residues before it. The chain recombines TRBV13-1 with TRBJ2-7; D might be TRBD1 (6 bases). Germline-derived CDR1 and CDR2 are NSHNY and SYGAGN. V lost 4 bases, J lost 1 base, and 9 bases lay in between. The CDR3 spans 13 residues. CDR3 DNA, as far as it was read: TGTGCCAGCAGTTTTGGACAGTCCTAT. Residues: CASSFGQSY. The entire CDR3 is CASSFGQSYEQYF.